Each of the 5 T cell receptor beta chains below was sequenced from the same sample in a study of glioma-infiltrating T cells. TCR alpha and beta CDR3 regions were amplified from RNA using iRepertoire nested multiplex PCR. TCRdb re-called the multiplex PCR reads through MiXCR, storing one row per CDR3 protein. Here the sample spans approximately 120,000 distinct CDR3 sequences, approximately 23% being singletons. The specimen sequenced was glioma tissue, nonneoplastic brain tissue, or PBMCs (not recorded which). These receptors originate from a human donor with low-grade glioma or glioblastoma, undergoing nonglioma brain surgery, or in good health (not recorded which).

This clonotype was seen at least ten times. The genes are TRBV6-2 or TRBV6-3 and TRBJ2-7; unclear D gene. Germline lookup yields CDR1 MNHEY and CDR2 SVGEGT. CDR3 length: 15 amino acids. The V gene lost 3 bases and the J gene lost 0 bases, with 12 bases spanning the gap. The CDR3 sequence is CASSYTGGFSYEQYF. CDR3 sequence (DNA): TGTGCCAGCAGTTATACGGGCGGATTCTCCTACGAGCAGTACTTC.

This clonotype was recorded a few times. One base away lies a much larger clone, so this may be a sequencing read error. The rearrangement uses TRBV7-2 and TRBJ2-5; D is undetermined. V was shortened by 8 bases and J by 4 bases, with 14 bases between the two germline ends. Per germline, CDR1 SGHTA and CDR2 FQGNSA. This CDR3 is built from 13 residues. CDR3 bases: TGTGCCAGCGGCTCTAGGCTCCCAGAGACCCAGTACTTC. Translation gives CASGSRLPETQYF.

This clonotype has just a few counts. The chain joins TRBV16 to TRBJ2-5; 10 nucleotides align to TRBD2. Looked up from germline, CDR1 is KGHSY and CDR2 is FQNENV. V lost 2 bases and J lost 5; bases outside the gene matches: 11. The CDR3 is 17 amino acids. CDR3 sequence (DNA): TGTGCCAGCAGCCAAGTCGCTAGCGGGAGTGGATCTGAGACCCAGTACTTC. The encoded protein is CASSQVASGSGSETQYF.

This clonotype was detected ten times or more. The chain recombines TRBV7-9 with TRBJ2-7; 10 positions match TRBD1. From germline, CDR1 is SEHNR and CDR2 FQNEAQ (reference sequence). The CDR3 is 14 residues long. With V trimmed by 5 bases and J by 5 bases, 6 bases remained unmatched. This CDR3 is CASSTDRGGDEQYF. The CDR3 DNA follows: TGTGCCAGCAGCACGGACAGGGGGGGCGACGAGCAGTACTTC.

Notes on this clonotype: One junction end does not reproduce the germline sequence, and a read error may be involved. The chain employs TRBV6-1 and TRBJ2-2, with TRBD1 identical over 11 bases. This CDR3 comprises 15 residues. Germline V CDR1 and CDR2: MNHNS, SASEGT. CDR3 bases: TGTGCCAGCAGACCTGGACAGGGGGCGAACGGGGGGCTGTTTTTT. Its protein product is CASRPGQGANGGLFF.